In this sample, the clone carrying this T cell receptor (beta chain) turned up a few times. Its antigen is still unknown. This sample was taken from a study of cytomegalovirus exposure and HLA in healthy donors. The study, taken as a whole, reports: The analysis excluded some indistinguishable V segments, including TRBV6-2 and TRBV6-3. A list of around 160 TCR beta chains associated with cytomegalovirus was given.

The PCR employed 60 Vbeta primers together with 13 Jbeta primers. Per the original methods: A later analysis tallied approximately 78 million unique TCR beta chains, around 11 million of them shared. Assay used: immunoSEQ multiplex PCR; TCRdb lists only in-frame clones, some missing. V, J and clone size derive from that table, while D and trimming were established from the DNA sequence. The data hold some 110,000 clones, with 10% observed a single time. The trim removed 6 bases at V and 1 base at J, leaving 1 base unmatched. The CDR3 spans 12 residues. Looked up from germline, CDR1 is SQVTM and CDR2 is ANQGSEA.

The chain employs TRBV29-1 and TRBJ2-3; 7 bases match TRBD2. This sequence was found in a man between 40 and 49 years old in good health and CMV-seropositive. Sequenced: PBMCs. CDR3 DNA sequence: TGCAGCGTGGGAGGGGGCACAGATACGCAGTATTTT. Its translation is CSVGGGTDTQYF.